What follows are 15 T cell receptor beta chains derived from one specimen sequenced in a study of blood T cell repertoires in COVID-19. Produced via immunoSEQ multiplex PCR; TCRdb's table is partial and in-frame only. The table lists 150,000 to 160,000 clones, around 84% of them singletons. Material for sequencing was peripheral blood. Receptors were obtained from a man aged 80 or over with acute or convalescent COVID-19.

The V and J genes are TRBV13 and TRBJ2-3, with 10 positions matching TRBD1. The CDR3 has 15 amino acids. The germline V gene has CDR1 PRHDT and CDR2 FYEKMQ (reference sequence). V lost 5 bases and J lost 4; bases outside the gene matches: 6. The CDR3 region is CASSPSGTGADTQYF. As DNA, the CDR3 is TGTGCCAGCAGCCCCTCCGGGACAGGGGCAGATACGCAGTATTTT.

The chain combines TRBV28 with TRBJ2-7; TRBD1 agrees at 8 bases. Trimming at V came to 6 bases and at J to 4 bases, leaving 5 bases not matched to a gene. Germline V gene lookup returns CDR1 MDHEN and CDR2 SYDVKM. The CDR3 loop spans 13 amino acids. The CDR3 region is CASRSGTGYEQYV. In DNA form, the CDR3 reads TGTGCCAGCAGGTCCGGGACAGGTTACGAGCAGTACGTC.

The chain carries TRBV6-1 and TRBJ1-4, with 7 bases that match TRBD1. The trim removed 7 bases at V and 7 bases at J, leaving 12 bases unmatched. The germline V gene has CDR1 MNHNS and CDR2 SASEGT. This CDR3 is built from 15 residues. For the CDR3, the DNA is TGTGCCAGCAACACCAGGGAGAGGGGGCGTGAAAAACTGTTTTTT. Translating it yields CASNTRERGREKLFF.

A few counts support this clone. The gene calls are TRBV20-1 and TRBJ1-2; 7 positions match TRBD1. The V segment lost 3 bases and the J segment 0 bases; nucleotides outside the gene matches: 4. The germline CDR1 and CDR2 sequences are DFQATT and SNEGSKA (reference sequence). The CDR3 consists of 14 residues. The CDR3 region has the DNA TGCAGTGCTAGTACAGGGGTAGCTAACTATGGCTACACCTTC. Protein sequence: CSASTGVANYGYTF.

CDR3 loop: CASSQGQSISGANVLTF. CDR3 DNA sequence: TGCGCCAGCAGCCAGGGACAGAGTATCTCTGGGGCCAACGTCCTGACTTTC. The chain uses TRBV4-1 and TRBJ2-6, with TRBD1 identical over 7 bases. The CDR3 sequence is 17 residues long. The germline gives CDR1 MGHRA, CDR2 YSYEKL. The V and J ends lost 3 bases and 0 bases, in that order; junction bases with no gene match: 5.

The genes are TRBV18 and TRBJ2-1, with TRBD1 matching over 7 bases. The CDR3 loop spans 18 amino acids. V shed 2 bases and J 0 bases; nucleotides not matched to a gene: 10. The germline V gene encodes CDR1 KGHSH and CDR2 LQKENI. The CDR3 sequence is CASSPAAPGGSSYNEQFF. The CDR3 DNA is TGTGCCAGCTCACCAGCCGCGCCAGGGGGTAGCTCCTACAATGAGCAGTTCTTC.

Only one count was recorded for this clone. V is TRBV5-1 and J is TRBJ1-1; 7 bases are shared with TRBD1. This CDR3 spans 15 amino acids. Germline lookup yields CDR1 SGHRS and CDR2 YFSETQ. V dropped 5 bases and J dropped 1; count of bases not matched to a gene: 8. CDR3 residues: CASSYPRQGNTEAFF. The CDR3 DNA follows: TGCGCCAGCAGTTACCCAAGACAGGGGAACACTGAAGCTTTCTTT.

As DNA, the CDR3 is TGTGCCTGGATCGGTCGGGGGGCGGGTAACTATGGCTACACCTTC. This gives the protein CAWIGRGAGNYGYTF. The chain is built from TRBV30 and TRBJ1-2, with D perhaps TRBD1 (6 bases). From germline, CDR1 is GTSNPN and CDR2 SVGIG (reference sequence). V dropped 4 bases and J dropped 1 base, with 16 bases sitting between them. The CDR3 extends over 15 amino acids.

The V gene is TRBV28, the J gene TRBJ1-5, with 7 bases fitting TRBD1. The CDR3 covers 15 residues. J lost 5 bases, V lost 5 bases, and 9 bases had no gene match. Germline lookup yields CDR1 MDHEN and CDR2 SYDVKM. CDR3 loop: CASSGQGGRDQPQHF. The CDR3 DNA sequence: TGTGCCAGCAGTGGTCAGGGGGGTCGGGATCAGCCCCAGCATTTT.

This clone was observed at least ten times. The chain is built from TRBV9 and TRBJ1-5; 7 bases align to TRBD1. The CDR3 is made up of 14 amino acids. Trimming removed 3 bases from V and 7 bases from J; junction bases left unmatched: 7. From germline, CDR1 is SGDLS and CDR2 YYNGEE. The CDR3 protein is CASSEHRGPQPQHF. The DNA of the CDR3 is TGTGCCAGCAGCGAGCACAGGGGCCCCCAGCCCCAGCATTTT.

The chain is built from TRBV5-1 and TRBJ2-7; D might be TRBD1 (6 bases). The V and J ends lost 7 bases and 0 bases respectively, with 14 bases between them. The CDR3 loop spans 14 amino acids. Per the germline V gene, CDR1 is SGHRS and CDR2 is YFSETQ. The CDR3 DNA sequence: TGCGCCAGCGCCGTGGACAGCAGCTCCTACGAGCAGTACTTC. The encoded protein is CASAVDSSSYEQYF.

This clone turned up a few times. The V gene is TRBV7-9, the J gene TRBJ1-5; 10 bases are a match to TRBD1. The CDR3 spans 15 residues. The J segment lost 5 bases and the V segment lost 5 bases, leaving 6 bases of the junction unmatched. CDR1 is SEHNR, CDR2 FQNEAQ, per germline (reference sequence). The CDR3 DNA sequence: TGTGCCAGCAGCCTGGGGACAGGGGCTTATCAGCCCCAGCATTTT. Amino acids: CASSLGTGAYQPQHF.

The chain recombines TRBV7-2 with TRBJ2-1, with a tentative D call TRBD2 (7 bases). The V and J ends lost 5 bases and 9 bases respectively, with 17 bases between them. Germline loops: CDR1 SGHTA, CDR2 FQGNSA. The CDR3 spans 14 residues. CDR3 protein: CASSGGAGAGEQFF. The CDR3 DNA follows: TGTGCCAGCAGCGGGGGTGCGGGGGCCGGTGAGCAGTTCTTC.

This chain uses TRBV10-2 with TRBJ2-5; 7 bases are shared with TRBD2. This CDR3 contains 13 residues. With V trimmed by 6 bases and J by 3 bases, 4 bases remained unmatched. The germline V gene has CDR1 WSHSY and CDR2 SAAADI. The CDR3 DNA reads as TGCGCCAGCAGGTCAGCGGGGAAAGAGACCCAGTACTTC. Translating it yields CASRSAGKETQYF.

The rearrangement uses TRBV7-9 and TRBJ1-2; 9 bases fit TRBD1. The CDR3 runs 14 residues. Trimming took 7 bases from V and 4 from J; bases not matched to a gene: 7. CDR1 is SEHNR and CDR2 is FQNEAQ in the germline V gene (reference sequence). The CDR3 sequence: CASTRTGGSYGYTF. CDR3 coding DNA: TGTGCCAGCACCCGAACAGGGGGCAGCTATGGCTACACCTTC.